This T cell receptor beta chain was captured in a study of OX40 agonist ivuxolimab in advanced cancers. Notes on the study in general: Blood T cells, both CD4+ and CD8+, expanded clonally by week 6 at 0.1 to 3.0 mg/kg.

About this clone: Its target is unknown.

Profiled with immunoSEQ multiplex PCR; TCRdb holds only in-frame clones, not every one. The sample includes 73,000 or so clones, around 90% seen only once; the top ten take roughly 0.44%. This TCR came from an adult with an advanced solid tumor such as melanoma, head and neck, liver or kidney cancer. The sequencing here drew on CD4+ or CD8+ T cells sorted from blood, taken in a trial of the OX40 agonist ivuxolimab.

The CDR3: CASSLIAGGHNEQFF. The DNA for the CDR3 is TGTGCCAGCAGCTTAATTGCGGGAGGTCACAATGAGCAGTTCTTC. The chain carries TRBV11-3 and TRBJ2-1, with 8 nucleotides matching TRBD2. With 2 bases clipped from V and 5 bases from J, the junction kept 5 bases outside the gene matches. CDR3 length: 15 residues. Looked up from germline, CDR1 is SGHNT and CDR2 is YENEEA.